Shown below are 16 T cell receptor beta chains from a single sample sequenced in a study of lymphopenia after photon versus proton radiotherapy. Sequencing used immunoSEQ multiplex PCR; TCRdb keeps in-frame clones, though not all of them. The table lists tens of thousands of clones, approximately 90% of them singletons. The source was peripheral blood, collected from a patient treated with photon-based radiotherapy. The receptors originated from a woman in her sixties or seventies with pancreatic cancer.

The rearrangement uses TRBV11-2 and TRBJ2-1; 7 bases align to TRBD1. The J segment lost 8 bases and the V segment lost 5 bases, leaving 9 bases of the junction unmatched. Germline V gives CDR1 SGHAT, CDR2 FQNNGV. The CDR3 totals 14 residues. This CDR3 is CASSAYDRVHEQFF. The CDR3 nucleotides read TGTGCCAGCAGCGCGTACGACAGGGTCCATGAGCAGTTCTTC.

The chain carries TRBV4-2 and TRBJ2-7, with 9 positions matching TRBD1. V was pared by 1 base and J by 4 bases, with 8 bases of the junction left unmatched. The CDR3 is 16 residues long. Germline CDR1 is LGHNA and CDR2 is YNFKEQ. The CDR3 DNA reads as TGTGCCAGCAGCCAAGCCGCGGGACAGGGAACGTACGAGCAGTACTTC. Amino acids: CASSQAAGQGTYEQYF.

The chain combines TRBV11-1 with TRBJ2-7; the match to TRBD1 covers 7 bases. From germline, CDR1 is SGHAT and CDR2 FQDESV (reference sequence). CDR3 length equals 15 residues. V trimming: 0 bases; J trimming: 6 bases; junction bases outside the gene matches: 8. CDR3 nucleotides: TGTGCCAGCAGCTTAGCGAACAGGGGACCTGGCGAGCAGTACTTC. Translated, it gives CASSLANRGPGEQYF.

This sequence joins TRBV15 and TRBJ2-7; D possibly corresponds to TRBD1 (5 bases). The CDR3 contains 13 residues. Trimming removed 1 base at V and 4 bases at J, with 8 bases between. Germline values: CDR1 LNHNV, CDR2 YYDKDF (reference sequence). The CDR3 is CATSRATGYEQYF. CDR3 nucleotides: TGTGCCACCAGCAGAGCCACAGGTTACGAGCAGTACTTC.

The chain recombines TRBV6-5 with TRBJ2-3; the D gene is possibly TRBD1 (6 bases). Between the trimmed V and J ends, which lost 6 bases and 0 bases, there was a span of 13 bases. The germline gives CDR1 MNHEY, CDR2 SVGAGI. The length of the CDR3 is 15 residues. CDR3 DNA: TGTGCCAGCAGATACGACAGGTTTAGCACAGATACGCAGTATTTT. It is translated as CASRYDRFSTDTQYF.

This chain joins TRBV6-5 and TRBJ1-3, with TRBD1 matching 8 bases. The germline gives CDR1 MNHEY, CDR2 SVGAGI. V trimming: 5 bases; J trimming: 0 bases; junction bases outside the gene matches: 3. The CDR3 is 15 residues long. The CDR3 protein is CASSAGTGSGNTIYF. As DNA, the CDR3 is TGTGCCAGCAGTGCAGGGACAGGCTCTGGAAACACCATATATTTT.

The chain recombines TRBV9 with TRBJ2-3; 7 nucleotides match TRBD1. The CDR3 has 15 residues. CDR1 is SGDLS and CDR2 is YYNGEE in the germline V gene. V lost 2 bases and J lost 4; bases outside the gene matches: 7. The CDR3 sequence is CASSVSTGMADTQYF. The CDR3, as DNA: TGTGCCAGCAGCGTGTCGACAGGGATGGCAGATACGCAGTATTTT.

This clone has just one count. V and J are TRBV18 and TRBJ2-1, with 9 bases that match TRBD2. J lost 4 bases, V lost 3 bases, and 4 bases had no gene match. Per the germline V gene, CDR1 is KGHSH and CDR2 is LQKENI. The CDR3 totals 15 residues. The CDR3 sequence is CASSPTSGLYNEQFF. CDR3 nucleotides: TGTGCCAGCTCACCTACTAGCGGGCTTTACAATGAGCAGTTCTTC.

The genes are TRBV7-2 and TRBJ2-5; the D is unclear. Germline-derived CDR1 and CDR2 are SGHTA and FQGNSA. The CDR3 extends over 13 amino acids. Deletions cut 1 base from V and 5 bases from J, with 8 bases between. The CDR3 is CASSLVDGETQYF. The CDR3 coding sequence is TGTGCCAGCAGCTTAGTGGATGGGGAGACCCAGTACTTC.

This chain links TRBV6-1 with TRBJ1-3; no clear D gene. The V end was cut by 1 base, the J end by 1 base, with 14 bases between. The CDR3 is 17 residues long. Per germline, CDR1 MNHNS and CDR2 SASEGT. Here the CDR3 reads CASSEVSDIRSGNTIYF. CDR3 in DNA: TGTGCCAGCAGTGAAGTTAGTGACATCCGATCTGGAAACACCATATATTTT.

The rearrangement links TRBV6-5 to TRBJ1-3; D is uncertain. V lost 8 bases to trimming and J lost 0 bases, with 14 bases between them. Germline CDR1 and CDR2: MNHEY and SVGAGI. This CDR3 region has 15 residues. The DNA of the CDR3 is TGTGCCAGCGGGTCTCAGGCGTCCTCTGGAAACACCATATATTTT. Encoded protein: CASGSQASSGNTIYF.

V usage is TRBV7-9 and J usage is TRBJ1-3; D unresolved. The V gene's germline CDR1 is SEHNR and CDR2 FQNEAQ (reference sequence). Trimming pared 1 base from V and 0 bases from J, leaving 10 bases between. The CDR3 runs 16 residues. The CDR3 DNA follows: TGTGCCAGCAGCTTAGATCCGAGTATCTCTGGAAACACCATATATTTT. Its protein product is CASSLDPSISGNTIYF.

This clone has a single count. V and J are TRBV5-4 and TRBJ2-6, with TRBD1 as a possible D gene (5 bases). With 2 bases removed from V and 6 bases from J, the gap between germline ends came to 6 bases. The CDR3 runs to 13 residues. Germline V gives CDR1 SGHNT, CDR2 YYREEE (reference sequence). As DNA, the CDR3 is TGTGCCAGCAGCTTCAGGGCGGCCAACGTCCTGACTTTC. It translates to CASSFRAANVLTF.

V is TRBV21-1 and J is TRBJ2-5. TRBV21-1 is deemed a pseudogene. The CDR3 extends over 13 amino acids. The CDR3 sequence: CASSPRHGETQYF. The DNA of the CDR3 is TGTGCCAGCAGCCCTAGACACGGGGAGACCCAGTACTTC.

The chain combines TRBV29-1 with TRBJ2-1; D is possibly TRBD1 or TRBD2 (5 bases each). Germline V gene sequence: CDR1 SQVTM, CDR2 ANQGSEA. V lost 2 bases, J lost 8 bases, and 10 bases lay in between. This CDR3 has 12 amino acids. This CDR3 reads CSVELRGDEQFF. The CDR3 region has the DNA TGCAGCGTTGAATTGAGAGGGGATGAGCAGTTCTTC.

This clone was seen a single time. V is TRBV9 and J is TRBJ2-3; D is uncertain. CDR1 SGDLS and CDR2 YYNGEE come from the germline V gene. This CDR3 comprises 15 residues. With 3 bases removed from V and 0 bases from J, the gap between germline ends came to 11 bases. The DNA of the CDR3 is TGTGCCAGCAGCGAGGGCGTCGGGAGCACAGATACGCAGTATTTT. It is translated as CASSEGVGSTDTQYF.